The subject of this entry is one T cell receptor (beta chain). Its antigen is not known. This sample is drawn from a study of shared clonotypes between healthy human individuals. For the study at large: Each donor's CD8 memory used one plate, CD8 naive two, each CD4 subset three. Study-wide points: Sorted-subset sequencing was shown by rarefaction to be incomplete despite large depth.

CD8 cells regarded as naive lacked CD45RO, were positively chosen for CCR7, and omitted terminally differentiated effector memory CD45RA+ cells. The CDR3 runs 15 residues. The germline V gene encodes CDR1 LGHNA and CDR2 YSLEER. Trimming stripped 0 bases from V and 5 bases from J, with 13 bases between. The input for sorted-subset replicate PCRs was about 0.2 ug DNA, 25,000 to 35,000 T cell genomes. The table came from immunoSEQ multiplex PCR; TCRdb's copy has only in-frame clones and leaves some out. The sample lists about 2 million clones, roughly 94% seen once, with roughly 1% in the top ten. The genes are TRBV4-3 and TRBJ2-5, with unresolved D. The sample comprised naive CD8+ T cells sorted from blood. This receptor was obtained from a man aged 18 to 29 in good health. Here the CDR3 reads CASSQDQTLGETQYF. CDR3 DNA: TGCGCCAGCAGCCAAGATCAAACCCTTGGGGAGACCCAGTACTTC.